This entry features one T cell receptor beta chain sequence. Time point meaning: pre-sensitization, week 0. Treatment of the sample: therapeutic diphenylcyclopropenone sensitization with weekly scalp DPC. The CDR3 has 15 amino acids. The V gene lost 0 bases and the J gene lost 1 base, with 10 bases spanning the gap. Germline V gene sequence: CDR1 SGDLS, CDR2 YYNGEE. MiXCR, run by TCRdb on the RACE reads, gives a single entry per CDR3 protein. The top ten clones hold 2% to 3% of a sample with 200,000 to 300,000 distinct CDR3 sequences, 7% to 10% of them seen once. The sample originates from a study of human T cells and chemical hapten exposure.

This clonotype was sampled from a woman aged 40 to 55 with alopecia areata. Some clones in this sample may be carry-over from other donors' samples. The genes are TRBV9 and TRBJ2-5, with D unresolved. Source: whole blood, taken in connection with sensitization to the hapten diphenylcyclopropenone (DPC). The CDR3 coding sequence is TGTGCCAGCAGCGTAGGCGTGTCTCTCCAAGAGACCCAGTACTTC. Its protein product is CASSVGVSLQETQYF.